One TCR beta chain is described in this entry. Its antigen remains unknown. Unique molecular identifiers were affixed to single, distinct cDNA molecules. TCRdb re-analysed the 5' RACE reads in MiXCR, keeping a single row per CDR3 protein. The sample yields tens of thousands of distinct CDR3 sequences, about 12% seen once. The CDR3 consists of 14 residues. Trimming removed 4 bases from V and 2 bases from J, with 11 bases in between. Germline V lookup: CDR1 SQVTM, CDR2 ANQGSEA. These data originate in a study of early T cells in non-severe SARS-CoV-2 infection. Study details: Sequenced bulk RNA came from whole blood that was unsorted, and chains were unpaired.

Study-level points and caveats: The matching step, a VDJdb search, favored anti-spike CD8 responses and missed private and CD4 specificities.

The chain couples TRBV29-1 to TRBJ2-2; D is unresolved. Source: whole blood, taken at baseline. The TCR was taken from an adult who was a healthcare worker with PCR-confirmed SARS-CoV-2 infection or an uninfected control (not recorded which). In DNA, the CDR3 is TGCAGCGTTGTCCCCACAGAAAACACCGGGGAGCTGTTTTTT. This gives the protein CSVVPTENTGELFF.